A selection of T cell receptor beta chains follows, all from one sample in a study of PD-1 blockade in classical Hodgkin lymphoma. Sequenced by immunoSEQ multiplex PCR; TCRdb stores in-frame clones only, minus some. The top ten clones hold 2.6% of a sample with some 84,000 clones, around 90% of them seen once. The sample was peripheral blood mononuclear cells (PBMCs), taken before the second cycle of nivolumab. Receptors originate from a human donor with classical Hodgkin lymphoma. Each CDR3 is given with its conserved first and last residue. D genes are given only for firm matches. Part of the rows lack a size; the others show once, few, many or a class for expanded clones.

D	V	J	size	DNA	CDR3
-	TRBV28	TRBJ1-3	once	TGTGCCAGCAGTTTTAGTTTCGCTGGAAACACCATATATTTT	CASSFSFAGNTIYF
TRBD2	TRBV10-3	TRBJ2-5	-	TGTGCCAGCTCGACTAGCGGACTACAAGAGACCCAGTACTTC	CASSTSGLQETQYF
TRBD2	TRBV30	TRBJ2-7	once	TGTGCCTGGAGTGTACTAAGAGCGGGAGCCTACGAGCAGTACTTC	CAWSVLRAGAYEQYF
TRBD1	TRBV7-9	TRBJ1-1	-	TGTGCCAGCAGCTCCTACAGGGGAAAGAACACTGAAGCTTTCTTT	CASSSYRGKNTEAFF
-	TRBV19	TRBJ1-4	-	TGTGCCAGTAGTACCTCGGACAGCTTCAATGAAAAACTGTTTTTT	CASSTSDSFNEKLFF
-	TRBV7-9	TRBJ1-2	few	TGTGCCAGCAGCTTAGTAGAGGGCCATGGCTACACCTTC	CASSLVEGHGYTF
-	TRBV28	TRBJ2-7	-	TGTGCCAGCAGTTCTCCGACAGCTGGCTCCTACGAGCAGTACTTC	CASSSPTAGSYEQYF
TRBD2	TRBV25-1	TRBJ2-1	-	TGTGCCAGCAGCGATAGCGGGGGCTCCTACAATGAGCAGTTCTTC	CASSDSGGSYNEQFF
TRBD2	TRBV27	TRBJ2-3	-	TGTGCCAGCAGCTTAAGGCTAGCGGGAGGATGGTCAGATACGCAGTATTTT	CASSLRLAGGWSDTQYF
-	TRBV9	TRBJ2-3	-	TGTGCCAGCAGCGCCCTTACAGTAGATAGGGGGGGGCACTATACGCAGTATTTT	CASSALTVDRGGHYTQYF
-	TRBV29-1	TRBJ2-2	-	TGCAGCGCGAAAGGGGGAAACACCGGGGAGCTGTTTTTT	CSAKGGNTGELFF
TRBD1	TRBV6-5	TRBJ1-3	-	TGTGCCAGCAGTCCCGGACAGGGGGACACCATATATTTT	CASSPGQGDTIYF
TRBD1	TRBV28	TRBJ1-1	-	TGTGCCAGCAGTTCCCTCCCGGGACAGATGAACACTGAAGCTTTCTTT	CASSSLPGQMNTEAFF
-	TRBV6-5	TRBJ1-1	-	TGTGCCAGCAGTTACCGGGCGGTGAACACTGAAGCTTTCTTT	CASSYRAVNTEAFF
-	TRBV27	TRBJ2-7	-	TGTGCCAGCAGTTTGAAGACTAGAGGCTACGAGCAGTACTTC	CASSLKTRGYEQYF
TRBD1	TRBV7-2	TRBJ1-5	-	TGTGCCAGCAGCTTAGGGGACAGTAGCAATCAGCCCCAGCATTTT	CASSLGDSSNQPQHF
-	TRBV7-3	TRBJ2-1	-	TGTGCCAGCAGCTTAGCGGGACGATCCTACAATGAGCAGTTCTTC	CASSLAGRSYNEQFF
-	TRBV7-9	TRBJ1-6	-	TGTGCCAGCAGCACCCGGGGATCCTATAATTCACCCCTCCACTTT	CASSTRGSYNSPLHF
-	TRBV6-1	TRBJ2-7	-	TGTGCCAGCACCCGGACAGCCAGCTACGAGCAGTACTTC	CASTRTASYEQYF
TRBD2	TRBV6-5	TRBJ2-3	-	TGTGCCAGCAGTTTCCTAGCGGGACCTAGCACAGATACGCAGTATTTT	CASSFLAGPSTDTQYF
TRBD1	TRBV27	TRBJ1-2	once	TGTGCCAGCAGGGGGACAGGGCCTAACTATGGCTACACCTTC	CASRGTGPNYGYTF
-	TRBV5-5	TRBJ1-5	-	TGTGCCAGCAGCTTGAATGGACGAAGCAATCAGCCCCAGCATTTT	CASSLNGRSNQPQHF
TRBD1	TRBV29-1	TRBJ1-1	-	TGCAGCGGCTCTACGGGACAGGGGGACACTGAAGCTTTCTTT	CSGSTGQGDTEAFF
-	TRBV28	TRBJ2-7	-	TGTGCCAGCAGTTTAGGGGCAGAGGGCTACGAGCAGTACTTC	CASSLGAEGYEQYF
-	TRBV19	TRBJ1-2	-	TGTGCCAGTAATGTCCCGGGACCTAATGGCTACACCTTC	CASNVPGPNGYTF
-	TRBV5-1	TRBJ2-7	-	TGCGCCAGCAGCCCGGGCGGGACGATTTTCTACGAGCAGTACTTC	CASSPGGTIFYEQYF
TRBD2	TRBV11-2	TRBJ2-7	-	TGTGCCAGCGGCTATGGGGGGGGATCCTACGAGCAGTACTTC	CASGYGGGSYEQYF
-	TRBV19	TRBJ2-1	-	TGTGCCCCGTATAAGGGTAGCTCCTACATTGAGCAGTTCTTC	CAPYKGSSYIEQFF
TRBD1	TRBV5-1	TRBJ1-6	-	TGCGCCAGCAGCCGCGCAGGGACAGGGAGCGTTTCACCCCTCCACTTT	CASSRAGTGSVSPLHF
-	TRBV19	TRBJ1-1	-	TGTGCCAGTAGTATAGCAGGTTCTGAAGCTTTCTTT	CASSIAGSEAFF
TRBD1	TRBV6-5	TRBJ2-3	-	TGTGCCAGCAGTTATTTCGACAGGGCTGATACGCAGTATTTT	CASSYFDRADTQYF
-	TRBV7-8	TRBJ2-2	-	TGTGCCAGCAGCTTAGAAAGAAGAACCCCGGAGCTGTTTTTT	CASSLERRTPELFF
TRBD2	TRBV28	TRBJ2-7	once	TGTGCCAGCAGCTGGGCGGGGGTAGCCGGGCGGTACGAGCAGTACTTC	CASSWAGVAGRYEQYF
TRBD1	TRBV28	TRBJ1-1	-	TGTGCCAGCAGTTCCTCGACAGGGCAAACGAACACTGAAGCTTTCTTT	CASSSSTGQTNTEAFF
-	TRBV6-1	TRBJ1-4	-	TGTGCCAGACCGCCGAGGTCCCGGGGTGAAAAACTGTTTTTT	CARPPRSRGEKLFF
-	TRBV30	TRBJ1-2	-	TGTGCCTGGAGTGTACGACCCGGCTACACCTTC	CAWSVRPGYTF
TRBD2	TRBV27	TRBJ2-1	-	TGTGCCAGCAGAAGTAGCGGGAGCAGCTCCTACAATGAGCAGTTCTTC	CASRSSGSSSYNEQFF
TRBD1	TRBV9	TRBJ1-2	-	TGTGCCAGCAGCGTAGCTACAGGGGATGAGGGGGAGTTTGACGGCTACACCTTC	CASSVATGDEGEFDGYTF
-	TRBV7-9	TRBJ2-7	-	TGTGCCAGCAGCTTAGATCGGACGGTCTCGGGCTACGAGCAGTACTTC	CASSLDRTVSGYEQYF
-	TRBV6-5	TRBJ1-1	-	TGTGCCAGCAGTTACGGGAACAGGCGCTCAACTGAAGCTTTCTTT	CASSYGNRRSTEAFF
TRBD1	TRBV5-1	TRBJ2-7	-	TGCGCCAGCAGCTTGGATCCGACAGGGGGCCCCTACGAGCAGTACTTC	CASSLDPTGGPYEQYF
TRBD1	TRBV25-1	TRBJ1-2	-	TGTGCCAGCAGTGGTTACAGGGGGTTAGGCTACACCTTC	CASSGYRGLGYTF
TRBD2	TRBV19	TRBJ2-1	-	TGTGCCAGTAGTTCCGGGACTAGCGGCTATGAGCAGTTCTTC	CASSSGTSGYEQFF
TRBD2	TRBV29-1	TRBJ2-3	-	TGCAGCGTTTTAGCGGGAGACGCGCCTAATACGCAGTATTTT	CSVLAGDAPNTQYF
-	TRBV5-6	TRBJ1-5	-	TGTGCCAGCAGCTGGGGAGGAATCAGCAATCAGCCCCAGCATTTT	CASSWGGISNQPQHF